This record covers a single TCR beta chain. Its antigen remains unknown. Sequenced by immunoSEQ multiplex PCR; TCRdb stores in-frame clones only, minus some. The sample contains around 250,000 clones, nearly 90% of which appear only once. Donors came from a validation cohort of 95 to 150 subjects, distinct from the first 666-subject cohort. The CDR3 extends over 15 amino acids. Germline V gene data show CDR1 as LNHDA and CDR2 as SQIVND (reference sequence). J gave up 4 bases and V 5 bases, and 9 bases lay outside the gene matches. This record belongs to a study of cytomegalovirus exposure and HLA in healthy donors. Overall study results and limits: Under in vitro conditions, a few CMV-associated chains were confirmed as specific for CMV antigens. The tendency of first-cohort TCR clusters to co-occur in the 120 validation repertoires was identified by a subsequent analysis. Many donors shared some public TCRs, even though most TCR sequences were rare.

The TCR comes from a woman under 30 in good health and CMV-seronegative. Sequencing used PBMCs. This chain connects TRBV19 to TRBJ2-7; 9 bases align to TRBD1. This CDR3 is CASSPRTGANYEQYV. CDR3 sequence (DNA): TGTGCCAGTAGTCCCCGGACAGGGGCGAATTACGAGCAGTACGTC.